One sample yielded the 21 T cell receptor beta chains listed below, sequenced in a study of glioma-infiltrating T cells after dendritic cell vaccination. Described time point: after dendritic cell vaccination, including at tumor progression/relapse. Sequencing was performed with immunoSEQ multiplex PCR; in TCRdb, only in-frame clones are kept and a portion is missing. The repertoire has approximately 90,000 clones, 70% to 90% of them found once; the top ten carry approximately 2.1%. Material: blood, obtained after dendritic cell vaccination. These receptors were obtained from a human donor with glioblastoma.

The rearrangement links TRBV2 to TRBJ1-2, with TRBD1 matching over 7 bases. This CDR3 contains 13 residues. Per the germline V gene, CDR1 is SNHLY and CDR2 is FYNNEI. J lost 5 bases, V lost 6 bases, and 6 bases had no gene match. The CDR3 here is CASSADREYGYTF. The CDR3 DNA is TGTGCCAGCAGCGCAGACAGGGAATATGGCTACACCTTC.

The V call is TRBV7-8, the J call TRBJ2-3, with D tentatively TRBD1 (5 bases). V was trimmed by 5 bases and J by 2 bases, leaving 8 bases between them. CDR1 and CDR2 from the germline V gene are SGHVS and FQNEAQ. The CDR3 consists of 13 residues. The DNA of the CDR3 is TGTGCCAGCAGCCCCAGGGTCACAGATACGCAGTATTTT. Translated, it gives CASSPRVTDTQYF.

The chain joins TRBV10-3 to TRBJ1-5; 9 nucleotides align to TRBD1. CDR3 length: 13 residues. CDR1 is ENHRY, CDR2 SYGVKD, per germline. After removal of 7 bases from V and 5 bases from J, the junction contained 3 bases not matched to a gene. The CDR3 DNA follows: TGTGCCATCACCGACAGGGGGGATCAGCCCCAGCATTTT. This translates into CAITDRGDQPQHF.

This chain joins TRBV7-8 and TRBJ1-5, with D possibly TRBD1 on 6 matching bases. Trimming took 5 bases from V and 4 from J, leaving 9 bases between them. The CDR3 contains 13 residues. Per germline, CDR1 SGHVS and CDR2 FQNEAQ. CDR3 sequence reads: CASSEGGNQPQHF. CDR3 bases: TGTGCCAGCAGCGAGGGGGGGAATCAGCCCCAGCATTTT.

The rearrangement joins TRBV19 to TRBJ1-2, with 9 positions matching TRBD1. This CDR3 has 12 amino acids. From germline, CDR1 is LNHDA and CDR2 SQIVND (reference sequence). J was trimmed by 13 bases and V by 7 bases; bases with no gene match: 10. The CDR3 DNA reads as TGTGCCAGTAACACGGGACAGGGCTTCGGCACCTTC. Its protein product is CASNTGQGFGTF.

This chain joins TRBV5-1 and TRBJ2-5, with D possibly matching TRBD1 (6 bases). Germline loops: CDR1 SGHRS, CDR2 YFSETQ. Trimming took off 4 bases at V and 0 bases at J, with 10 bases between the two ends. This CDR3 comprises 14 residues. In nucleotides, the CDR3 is TGCGCCAGCAGCGGGGGCCTGAACCAAGAGACCCAGTACTTC. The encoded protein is CASSGGLNQETQYF.

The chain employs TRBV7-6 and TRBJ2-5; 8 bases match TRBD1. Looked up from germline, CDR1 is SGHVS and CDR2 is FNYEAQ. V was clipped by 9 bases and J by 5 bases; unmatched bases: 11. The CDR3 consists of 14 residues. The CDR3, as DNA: TGTGCCAGTCAATTCCAGGGGGCTGGGGAGACCCAGTACTTC. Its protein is CASQFQGAGETQYF.

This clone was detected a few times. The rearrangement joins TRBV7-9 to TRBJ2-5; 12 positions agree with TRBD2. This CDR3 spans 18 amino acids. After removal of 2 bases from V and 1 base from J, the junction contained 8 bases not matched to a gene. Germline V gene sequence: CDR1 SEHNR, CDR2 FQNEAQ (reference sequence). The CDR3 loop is CASSLLAGGGWGQETQYF. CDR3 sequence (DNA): TGTGCCAGCAGCTTACTAGCGGGGGGGGGATGGGGCCAAGAGACCCAGTACTTC.

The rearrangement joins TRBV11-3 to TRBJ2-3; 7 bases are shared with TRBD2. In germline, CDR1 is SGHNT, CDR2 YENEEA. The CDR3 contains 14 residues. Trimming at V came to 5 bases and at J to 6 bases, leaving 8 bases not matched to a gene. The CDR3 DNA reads TGTGCCAGCAGCCCCGGACTAGAAACCGATACGCAGTATTTT. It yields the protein CASSPGLETDTQYF.

The CDR3 reads CATSRDLKGANTEAFF. In nucleotides, the CDR3 is TGTGCCACCAGCAGAGATCTAAAGGGGGCGAACACTGAAGCTTTCTTT. V usage is TRBV15 and J usage is TRBJ1-1, with TRBD1 matching over 7 bases. J was trimmed by 1 base and V by 0 bases; bases with no gene match: 5. This CDR3 is built from 16 residues. Germline values: CDR1 LNHNV, CDR2 YYDKDF (reference sequence).

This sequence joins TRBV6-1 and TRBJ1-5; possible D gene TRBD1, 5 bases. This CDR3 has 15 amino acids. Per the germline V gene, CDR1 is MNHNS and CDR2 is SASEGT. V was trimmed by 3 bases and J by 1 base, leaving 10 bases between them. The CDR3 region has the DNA TGTGCCAGCAGTGAGGTGGGGCAGAGCAATCAGCCCCAGCATTTT. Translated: CASSEVGQSNQPQHF.

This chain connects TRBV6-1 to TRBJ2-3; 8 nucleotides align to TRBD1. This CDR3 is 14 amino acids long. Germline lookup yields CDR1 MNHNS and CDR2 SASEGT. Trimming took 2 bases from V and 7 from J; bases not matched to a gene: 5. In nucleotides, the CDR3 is TGTGCCAGCAGTGAACAGGCAGGGGGCAATACGCAGTATTTT. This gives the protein CASSEQAGGNTQYF.

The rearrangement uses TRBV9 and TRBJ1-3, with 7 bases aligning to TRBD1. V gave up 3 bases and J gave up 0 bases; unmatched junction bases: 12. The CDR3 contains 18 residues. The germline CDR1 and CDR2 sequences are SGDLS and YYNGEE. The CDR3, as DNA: TGTGCCAGCAGCGAACGGACAGGTTACAAGAACTCTGGAAACACCATATATTTT. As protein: CASSERTGYKNSGNTIYF.

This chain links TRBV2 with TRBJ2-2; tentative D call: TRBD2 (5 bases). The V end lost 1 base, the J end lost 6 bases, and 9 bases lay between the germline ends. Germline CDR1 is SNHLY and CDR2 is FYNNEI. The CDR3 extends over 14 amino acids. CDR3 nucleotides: TGTGCCAGCAGTGAAGGGGGAGTCGCCGGGGAGCTGTTTTTT. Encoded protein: CASSEGGVAGELFF.

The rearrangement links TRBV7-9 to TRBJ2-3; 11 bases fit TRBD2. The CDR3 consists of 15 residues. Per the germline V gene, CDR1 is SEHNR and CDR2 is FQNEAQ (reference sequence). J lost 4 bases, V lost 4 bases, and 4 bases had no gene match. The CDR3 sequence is CASSYLAGGADTQYF. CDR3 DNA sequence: TGTGCCAGCAGCTACCTAGCGGGGGGCGCAGATACGCAGTATTTT.

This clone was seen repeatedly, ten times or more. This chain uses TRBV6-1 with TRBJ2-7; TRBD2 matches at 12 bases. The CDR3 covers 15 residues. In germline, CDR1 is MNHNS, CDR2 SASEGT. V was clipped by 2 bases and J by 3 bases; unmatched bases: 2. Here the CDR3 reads CASSETSGGFYEQYF. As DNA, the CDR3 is TGTGCCAGCAGTGAAACTAGCGGGGGGTTCTACGAGCAGTACTTC.

Written as DNA, the CDR3 is TGTGCCAGCTCACCACTACTAGCGGGGACTTACAATGAGCAGTTCTTC. This sequence encodes CASSPLLAGTYNEQFF. The chain carries TRBV18 and TRBJ2-1; TRBD2 aligns across 10 bases. The CDR3 has 16 amino acids. Trimming cost V 1 base and J 4 bases; bases outside gene matches: 4. Per the germline V gene, CDR1 is KGHSH and CDR2 is LQKENI.

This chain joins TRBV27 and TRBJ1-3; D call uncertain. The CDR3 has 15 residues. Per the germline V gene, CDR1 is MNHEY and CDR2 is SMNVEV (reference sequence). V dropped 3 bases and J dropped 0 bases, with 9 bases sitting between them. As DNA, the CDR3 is TGTGCCAGCAGTTTGTCGAGGGACTCTGGAAACACCATATATTTT. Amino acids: CASSLSRDSGNTIYF.

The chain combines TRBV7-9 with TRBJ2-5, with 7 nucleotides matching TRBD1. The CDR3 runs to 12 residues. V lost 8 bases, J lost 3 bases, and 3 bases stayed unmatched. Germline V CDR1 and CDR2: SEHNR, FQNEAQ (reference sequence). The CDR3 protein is CASGGQEETQYF. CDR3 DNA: TGTGCCAGCGGCGGACAGGAAGAGACCCAGTACTTC.

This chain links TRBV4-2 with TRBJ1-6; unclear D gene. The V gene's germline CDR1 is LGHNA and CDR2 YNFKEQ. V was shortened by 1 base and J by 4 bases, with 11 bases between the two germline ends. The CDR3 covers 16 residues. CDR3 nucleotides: TGTGCCAGCAGCCAAGGGCGGACTGCGTATAATTCACCCCTCCACTTT. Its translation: CASSQGRTAYNSPLHF.

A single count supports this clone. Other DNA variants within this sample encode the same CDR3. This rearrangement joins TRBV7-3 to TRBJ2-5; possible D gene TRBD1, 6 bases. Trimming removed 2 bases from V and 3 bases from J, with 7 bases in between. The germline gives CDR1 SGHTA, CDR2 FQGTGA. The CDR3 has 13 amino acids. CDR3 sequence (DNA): TGTGCCAGCAGCTTACGACAGGAAGAGACCCAGTACTTC. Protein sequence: CASSLRQEETQYF. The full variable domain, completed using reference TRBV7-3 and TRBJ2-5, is GAGVSQTPSNKVTEKGKYVELRCDPISGHTALYWYRQSLGQGPEFLIYFQGTGAADDSGLPNDRFFAVRPEGSVSTLKIQRTERGDSAVYLCASSLRQEETQYFGPGTRLLVL.